Listed below are T cell receptor beta chains from one sample, sequenced in a study of naive and memory T cell subsets. TCRdb analysed the UMI-ligation and nested PCR reads with MiXCR anew, one entry per CDR3 protein. This table holds more than 120,000 distinct CDR3 sequences, more than 15% found once. The sequencing sample was made of naive CD8+ T cells from blood. All receptors derive from a human donor in good health. CDR3s include the opening cysteine and the closing phenylalanine or tryptophan.

v_gene	j_gene	CDR3aa
TRBV6-5	TRBJ2-7	CASMGGDYEQYF
TRBV28	TRBJ1-2	CASSLDWLQGSLYGYTF
TRBV19	TRBJ2-7	CASSPEGQGPYEQYF
TRBV10-3	TRBJ2-7	CAISESSSLTRDEQYF
TRBV9	TRBJ2-1	CASSITRGPNEQFF
TRBV5-1	TRBJ2-7	CASSRLIQGTHEQYF
TRBV12-3/TRBV12-4	TRBJ1-2	CASSLASGGFIGGYTF
TRBV5-4	TRBJ2-3	CASSLAPMTGDTQYF
TRBV11-2	TRBJ1-2	CASSLAPGDGYTF
TRBV19	TRBJ1-5	CASSIGGGSNQPQHF
TRBV15	TRBJ2-3	CATSRAGGTDTQYF
TRBV28	TRBJ2-3	CASSPRLAGPDTQYF
TRBV28	TRBJ2-7	CASSFNGPYEQYF
TRBV5-1	TRBJ2-2	CASSLHTWLENTGELFF
TRBV4-3	TRBJ2-6	CASSITGALSGANVLTF
TRBV7-8	TRBJ2-5	CASSPWRAGDETQYF
TRBV12-5	TRBJ2-1	CASGPPSGRSYNEQFF
TRBV12-5	TRBJ2-5	CASGRGTGWETQYF
TRBV27	TRBJ2-1	CASSWGDEQFF
TRBV12-3/TRBV12-4	TRBJ2-1	CASSPRDRGIYNEQFF
TRBV13	TRBJ2-7	CASRTLSRGGSYEQYF
TRBV27	TRBJ2-1	CASSPIAEIAYNEQFF
TRBV30	TRBJ2-7	CAWDSADSYEQYF
TRBV20-1	TRBJ2-2	CSARPQNTGELFF
TRBV28	TRBJ2-5	CASTLRLGQGETQYF
TRBV10-3	TRBJ1-1	CAITDRDEMNTEAFF
TRBV20-1	TRBJ2-1	CSASPGGPTYNEQFF
TRBV10-1	TRBJ2-3	CASSEPGADTQYF
TRBV27	TRBJ1-5	CASSLKGNQPQHF
TRBV29-1	TRBJ2-7	CSVVTLGSPLNEQYF
TRBV20-1	TRBJ1-3	CSARHDREGNTIYF
TRBV28	TRBJ2-7	CASSLRLAYGNEQYF
TRBV28	TRBJ2-1	CASSPEVFGAGDYNEQFF
TRBV20-1	TRBJ2-7	CSAKGTSSSYEQYF
TRBV13	TRBJ2-3	CASSPNRGPDTQYF
TRBV12-3/TRBV12-4	TRBJ2-1	CASSFFRGNEQFF
TRBV27	TRBJ2-7	CASSLIWGAYEQYF
TRBV4-3	TRBJ2-1	CASSQDLSREVGNEQFF
TRBV5-1	TRBJ2-7	CASTRLAESPSYEQYF
TRBV24-1	TRBJ2-2	CATSDFSANTGELFF